This passage covers 12 T cell receptor beta chains from one sample sequenced in a study of cytomegalovirus exposure and HLA in healthy donors. The PCR was carried out with 60 Vbeta primers and 13 Jbeta primers. Assay used: immunoSEQ multiplex PCR; TCRdb lists only in-frame clones, some missing. The top ten clones hold about 3.3% of a sample with roughly 120,000 clones, around three quarters of them seen once. The material sequenced was PBMCs. These receptors were taken from a male donor in good health and CMV-seronegative.

This sequence joins TRBV27 and TRBJ2-5, with D uncertain. Trimming pared 1 base from V and 0 bases from J, leaving 6 bases between. CDR3 length: 14 amino acids. Per germline, CDR1 MNHEY and CDR2 SMNVEV (reference sequence). CDR3 DNA sequence: TGTGCCAGCAGTTTATATCAGAACCAAGAGACCCAGTACTTC. It encodes CASSLYQNQETQYF.

In this sample, this clone turned up once. The DNA for the CDR3 is TGTGCCAGTAGTATCCGGACAGCTCCTAGGGGAGCTTTCTTT. Translated: CASSIRTAPRGAFF. The chain has TRBV19 and TRBJ1-1; D possibly corresponds to TRBD1 (6 bases). The V end was cut by 3 bases, the J end by 10 bases, with 18 bases between. The CDR3 contains 14 residues. CDR1 and CDR2 from the germline V gene are LNHDA and SQIVND (reference sequence).

The chain recombines TRBV5-1 with TRBJ2-1; the D gene is possibly TRBD1 (6 bases). The CDR3 is 13 amino acids. Looked up from germline, CDR1 is SGHRS and CDR2 is YFSETQ. The V end lost 4 bases, the J end lost 6 bases, and 11 bases lay between the germline ends. The CDR3 loop reads CASSVDSTNEQFF. In DNA form, the CDR3 reads TGCGCCAGCAGCGTGGACAGCACCAATGAGCAGTTCTTC.

The chain couples TRBV9 to TRBJ1-1; a possible D gene is TRBD1 (6 bases). Per the germline V gene, CDR1 is SGDLS and CDR2 is YYNGEE. The V and J ends lost 6 bases and 5 bases respectively, with 17 bases between them. CDR3 length: 14 residues. The CDR3 DNA sequence: TGTGCCAGCACCGTCGGTCAGGGGCAAACTGAAGCTTTCTTT. Translated: CASTVGQGQTEAFF.

The gene calls are TRBV25-1 and TRBJ1-1; tentatively, D is TRBD1 (5 bases). Deletions cut 1 base from V and 3 bases from J, with 9 bases between. The germline CDR1 and CDR2 sequences are MGHDK and SYGVNS. The length of the CDR3 is 14 residues. The chain's CDR3 is CASSESGGYTEAFF. The CDR3 DNA follows: TGTGCCAGCAGTGAATCCGGGGGTTACACTGAAGCTTTCTTT. Full variable domain (remainder filled in from reference TRBV25-1 and TRBJ1-1): EADIYQTPRYLVIGTGKKITLECSQTMGHDKMYWYQQDPGMELHLIHYSYGVNSTEKGDLSSESTVSRIRTEHFPLTLESARPSHTSQYLCASSESGGYTEAFFGQGTRLTVV.

This chain joins TRBV6-5 and TRBJ1-3; D gene uncertain. The CDR3 sequence is 16 residues long. From germline, CDR1 is MNHEY and CDR2 SVGAGI. The V end lost 4 bases, the J end lost 0 bases, and 13 bases lay between the germline ends. In DNA form, the CDR3 reads TGTGCCAGCAGTTTGACACGGCTGAGCTCTGGAAACACCATATATTTT. Its translation is CASSLTRLSSGNTIYF.

The gene calls are TRBV4-1 and TRBJ2-4; TRBD2 agrees at 10 bases. The V gene's germline CDR1 is MGHRA and CDR2 YSYEKL. The CDR3 spans 18 residues. J gave up 0 bases and V 3 bases, and 8 bases lay outside the gene matches. The CDR3 sequence is CASSHGATSGPAKNIQYF. DNA for the CDR3: TGCGCCAGCAGCCATGGGGCGACTAGCGGGCCAGCCAAAAACATTCAGTACTTC.

The gene calls are TRBV11-1 and TRBJ1-1; TRBD1 might be the D (5 bases). CDR1 is SGHAT and CDR2 is FQDESV in the germline V gene (reference sequence). This CDR3 comprises 16 residues. The germline V and J ends were trimmed by 5 bases and 2 bases, with 18 bases remaining between them. DNA of the CDR3: TGTGCCAGCAGCCCTACCAGGGCCGGACTAAACACTGAAGCTTTCTTT. Amino acid sequence: CASSPTRAGLNTEAFF.

CDR3 sequence reads: CASSLRTGASYEQYF. The CDR3 nucleotides read TGTGCCAGCAGCTTAAGGACAGGGGCTTCCTACGAGCAGTACTTC. The genes are TRBV11-2 and TRBJ2-7; 9 bases are a match to TRBD1. The J segment lost 1 base and the V segment lost 2 bases, leaving 3 bases of the junction unmatched. This CDR3 has 15 residues. CDR1 SGHAT and CDR2 FQNNGV come from the germline V gene.

V gene TRBV10-3 combines with J gene TRBJ2-2; 7 bases line up with TRBD1. With V trimmed by 5 bases and J by 1 base, 1 base remained unmatched. The CDR3 has 14 amino acids. The germline V gene has CDR1 ENHRY and CDR2 SYGVKD. The CDR3 DNA reads as TGTGCCATCAGTTCAGGGGGGAACACCGGGGAGCTGTTTTTT. Protein sequence: CAISSGGNTGELFF.

The J gene is TRBJ1-2, the V gene TRBV5-1, with D tentatively TRBD1 (6 bases). The V and J ends lost 1 base and 8 bases respectively, with 12 bases between them. This CDR3 is 13 amino acids long. Germline-derived CDR1 and CDR2 are SGHRS and YFSETQ. The CDR3 sequence is CASSLYRAEGYTF. CDR3 nucleotide sequence: TGCGCCAGCAGCTTGTACAGGGCTGAGGGCTACACCTTC.

V gene TRBV5-6 combines with J gene TRBJ1-2, with D possibly being TRBD1 (6 bases). Germline values: CDR1 SGHDT, CDR2 YYEEEE. Deletions cut 6 bases from V and 5 bases from J, with 17 bases between. The CDR3 totals 14 residues. The CDR3 bases are TGTGCCAGCAACCCGACAGGCGAGGGGTATGGCTACACCTTC. The encoded protein is CASNPTGEGYGYTF. The full variable domain, its missing parts supplied by reference TRBV5-6 and TRBJ1-2, is DAGVTQSPTHLIKTRGQQVTLRCSPKSGHDTVSWYQQALGQGPQFIFQYYEEEERQRGNFPDRFSGHQFPNYSSELNVNALLLGDSALYLCASNPTGEGYGYTFGSGTRLTVV.